The 17 T cell receptor beta chains below come from one sample, sequenced in a study of cytomegalovirus exposure and HLA in healthy donors. It was with 60 Vbeta and 13 Jbeta primers that the PCR ran. Only in-frame clones appear in the TCRdb table, and some are missing; sequencing was by immunoSEQ multiplex PCR. The repertoire holds under 200,000 clones, approximately 71% seen once, with about 1.6% in the top ten. Sequenced: PBMCs. All receptors come from a girl between 5 and 17 years old in good health and CMV-seronegative.

CDR3 nucleotide sequence: TGTGCCAGCAGTGAAGGAGCGGAGTTCTCCTATAATTCACCCCTCCACTTT. Translation gives CASSEGAEFSYNSPLHF. The rearrangement links TRBV6-1 to TRBJ1-6; no clear D gene. This CDR3 has 17 amino acids. The V end lost 1 base, the J end lost 0 bases, and 10 bases lay between the germline ends. Germline V gene lookup returns CDR1 MNHNS and CDR2 SASEGT.

V is TRBV15 and J is TRBJ1-2; D unresolved. Germline V lookup: CDR1 LNHNV, CDR2 YYDKDF (reference sequence). Trimming stripped 6 bases from V and 8 bases from J, with 25 bases between. The length of the CDR3 is 16 residues. In DNA, the CDR3 is TGTGCCACCAGTCACGAAGTTGAGGACTCCAGGAAAGGCTACACCTTC. Amino acid sequence: CATSHEVEDSRKGYTF.

This clone has just a few counts. V gene TRBV6-5 combines with J gene TRBJ2-1; the match to TRBD2 covers 7 bases. Germline CDR1 is MNHEY and CDR2 is SVGAGI. The CDR3 totals 15 residues. Germline trimming cut 5 bases from V and 5 bases from J; bases unmatched to any gene: 9. CDR3 nucleotides: TGTGCCAGCAGTAATTCTAGCGGACACCACAATGAGCAGTTCTTC. Translated: CASSNSSGHHNEQFF.

The chain links TRBV19 to TRBJ2-5; possible D gene TRBD2, 5 bases. The CDR3 spans 16 residues. Germline V gene lookup returns CDR1 LNHDA and CDR2 SQIVND (reference sequence). With 5 bases removed from V and 11 bases from J, the gap between germline ends came to 27 bases. The DNA for the CDR3 is TGTGCCAGTAGTTTCATACCGGGCCCTACTGTTGGGGAGCAGTACTTC. Translating it yields CASSFIPGPTVGEQYF.

The chain carries TRBV6-1 and TRBJ1-1; possible D gene TRBD1, 5 bases. The V and J ends lost 7 bases and 1 base respectively, with 13 bases between them. The CDR3 sequence is 14 residues long. Looked up from germline, CDR1 is MNHNS and CDR2 is SASEGT. In nucleotides, the CDR3 is TGTGCCAGCACCACTATACAGGAGAACACTGAAGCTTTCTTT. Translation gives CASTTIQENTEAFF.

With respect to this clone: Other nucleotide sequences in the sample specify the same CDR3. The chain combines TRBV30 with TRBJ1-1; possible D gene TRBD1, 6 bases. V dropped 3 bases and J dropped 1 base, with 9 bases sitting between them. Per the germline V gene, CDR1 is GTSNPN and CDR2 is SVGIG (reference sequence). CDR3 length: 13 residues. CDR3 bases: TGTGCCTGGAGCCTACAGGGGAACACTGAAGCTTTCTTT. It specifies CAWSLQGNTEAFF.

The chain has TRBV9 and TRBJ2-3; maybe TRBD1 (6 bases). Germline V CDR1 and CDR2: SGDLS, YYNGEE. This CDR3 region has 15 residues. With 0 bases removed from V and 3 bases from J, the gap between germline ends came to 11 bases. The CDR3 DNA reads as TGTGCCAGCAGCGTAGGATGGACAGAAACAGATACGCAGTATTTT. It translates to CASSVGWTETDTQYF. Full variable domain (remainder filled in from reference TRBV9 and TRBJ2-3): DSGVTQTPKHLITATGQRVTLRCSPRSGDLSVYWYQQSLDQGLQFLIQYYNGEERAKGNILERFSAQQFPDLHSELNLSSLELGDSALYFCASSVGWTETDTQYFGPGTRLTVL.

This chain connects TRBV7-2 to TRBJ1-5; weak D call: TRBD1 (5 bases). The germline V and J ends were trimmed by 5 bases and 2 bases, with 7 bases remaining between them. Germline lookup yields CDR1 SGHTA and CDR2 FQGNSA. The CDR3 runs 13 residues. CDR3 coding DNA: TGTGCCAGCAGCAAAGGGGGCAATCAGCCCCAGCATTTT. The encoded protein is CASSKGGNQPQHF.

V is TRBV18 and J is TRBJ1-1; 7 bases align to TRBD1. The CDR3 has 15 residues. Germline lookup yields CDR1 KGHSH and CDR2 LQKENI. After removal of 3 bases from V and 3 bases from J, the junction contained 7 bases not matched to a gene. CDR3 DNA sequence: TGTGCCAGCTCACCGCCGGGACAGTGGGACACTGAAGCTTTCTTT. It is translated as CASSPPGQWDTEAFF.

The chain joins TRBV28 to TRBJ2-3, with a weak D call TRBD2 (7 bases). The V end was cut by 2 bases, the J end by 2 bases, with 8 bases between. Germline assignment: CDR1 MDHEN and CDR2 SYDVKM. This CDR3 comprises 14 residues. The CDR3 DNA reads TGTGCCAGCAGTTTACGGGGGGCCACAGATACGCAGTATTTT. The encoded protein is CASSLRGATDTQYF. The entire variable domain, with the rest obtained from reference TRBV28 and TRBJ2-3, is as follows: DVKVTQSSRYLVKRTGEKVFLECVQDMDHENMFWYRQDPGLGLRLIYFSYDVKMKEKGDIPEGYSVSREKKERFSLILESASTNQTSMYLCASSLRGATDTQYFGPGTRLTVL.

V gene TRBV27 combines with J gene TRBJ2-5; D perhaps matches TRBD2 (5 bases). Per germline, CDR1 MNHEY and CDR2 SMNVEV (reference sequence). This CDR3 comprises 12 residues. Trimming took off 7 bases at V and 9 bases at J, with 15 bases between the two ends. CDR3 DNA: TGTGCCAGCACCTCTGGCTACGGGGCCCAGTACTTC. Protein sequence: CASTSGYGAQYF.

The chain has TRBV11-2 and TRBJ1-1, with D possibly TRBD1 on 5 matching bases. CDR1 and CDR2 from the germline V gene are SGHAT and FQNNGV. Trimming took 4 bases from V and 10 from J, leaving 19 bases between them. This CDR3 contains 14 residues. As DNA, the CDR3 is TGTGCCAGCAGCTCACCTGGGGTGGCAGGGTCAGCTTTCTTT. Amino acid sequence: CASSSPGVAGSAFF.

The chain recombines TRBV9 with TRBJ2-5; the match to TRBD1 covers 8 bases. The CDR3 sequence is 14 residues long. Germline CDR1 reads SGDLS; CDR2 reads YYNGEE. V was clipped by 3 bases and J by 4 bases; unmatched bases: 5. CDR3 nucleotides: TGTGCCAGCAGCGCGCTACAGGGGGGAGAGACCCAGTACTTC. It codes for CASSALQGGETQYF.

This clone was recorded a few times. The V and J genes are TRBV4-1 and TRBJ1-6; tentative D call: TRBD1 (6 bases). CDR3 size: 13 residues. Trimming left V 4 bases short and J 9 bases short, with 10 bases between. Per the germline V gene, CDR1 is MGHRA and CDR2 is YSYEKL. The CDR3 reads CASSLVGASPLHF. The CDR3 DNA reads as TGCGCCAGCAGCCTTGTGGGGGCTTCACCCCTCCACTTT.

The chain carries TRBV29-1 and TRBJ1-2; no clear D gene. Trimming took 6 bases from V and 0 from J, leaving 11 bases between them. Germline V gene lookup returns CDR1 SQVTM and CDR2 ANQGSEA. There are 13 residues in the CDR3. The CDR3 DNA sequence: TGCAGCGTCAATGTAGCTACTAACTATGGCTACACCTTC. Amino acids: CSVNVATNYGYTF.

This clone was observed a handful of times. V and J are TRBV2 and TRBJ1-1, with TRBD1 matching 7 bases. V lost 5 bases to trimming and J lost 4 bases; unmatched junction nucleotides: 10. The CDR3 sequence is 15 residues long. CDR1 SNHLY and CDR2 FYNNEI come from the germline V gene. The CDR3 spells CASSSPQGVGTEAFF. In nucleotides, the CDR3 is TGTGCCAGCAGTTCACCTCAGGGGGTTGGCACTGAAGCTTTCTTT.

Only a few counts were recorded for this clone. The rearrangement uses TRBV5-1 and TRBJ2-7, with a weak D call TRBD1 (6 bases). V was trimmed by 0 bases and J by 1 base, leaving 11 bases between them. There are 15 residues in the CDR3. Germline-derived CDR1 and CDR2 are SGHRS and YFSETQ. The CDR3 reads CASSLAGAASYEQYF. CDR3 nucleotide sequence: TGCGCCAGCAGCTTGGCAGGGGCGGCATCCTACGAGCAGTACTTC. The full variable domain, its missing parts supplied by reference TRBV5-1 and TRBJ2-7, is KAGVTQTPRYLIKTRGQQVTLSCSPISGHRSVSWYQQTPGQGLQFLFEYFSETQRNKGNFPGRFSGRQFSNSRSEMNVSTLELGDSALYLCASSLAGAASYEQYFGPGTRLTVT.